This T cell receptor beta chain was observed in a study of T cells in localized non-small cell lung cancer. Germline V CDR1 and CDR2: MDHEN, SYDVKM. Trimming took 7 bases from V and 2 from J; bases not matched to a gene: 4. This CDR3 spans 15 amino acids. Profiled with immunoSEQ multiplex PCR; TCRdb holds only in-frame clones, not every one. The sample yields under 15,000 clones, more than 75% seen once. The sequenced sample was peripheral blood, obtained before any cancer treatment. This receptor was taken from an older male donor with stage I lung adenocarcinoma. This chain links TRBV28 with TRBJ2-6; 8 nucleotides agree with TRBD2. This CDR3 is CASTGGDTGANVLTF. The CDR3 DNA sequence: TGTGCCAGCACGGGAGGGGACACTGGGGCCAACGTCCTGACTTTC. The whole variable domain, remainder taken from reference TRBV28 and TRBJ2-6, is DVKVTQSSRYLVKRTGEKVFLECVQDMDHENMFWYRQDPGLGLRLIYFSYDVKMKEKGDIPEGYSVSREKKERFSLILESASTNQTSMYLCASTGGDTGANVLTFGAGSRLTVL.